These 9 T cell receptor beta chains came from one sample sequenced in a study of regulatory T cells in long-lasting Graves disease. Time point here: newly diagnosed GD, antithyroid drugs for less than 3 months. The TCR library used RNA extracted from PBMCs. Assembly of TCR beta libraries relied on iRepertoire HTBI primers together with Arm-PCR of CDR3 regions. Each CDR3 protein gets one entry after TCRdb re-called the multiplex PCR reads with MiXCR. This table holds 440,000 or so distinct CDR3 sequences, roughly 17% found once. These data were also filed under a second study, of T cells in Graves' hyperthyroidism and ophthalmopathy.

This specimen consisted of peripheral blood mononuclear cells (PBMCs), obtained at new diagnosis, from a patient treated with antithyroid drugs. The source is a woman in her 30s with Graves disease.

The rearrangement uses TRBV4-2 and TRBJ1-2; 10 bases agree with TRBD1. The ends lost 1 base at V and 3 bases at J; junction bases unmatched: 5. Germline CDR1 is LGHNA and CDR2 is YNFKEQ. This CDR3 region has 16 residues. As DNA, the CDR3 is TGTGCCAGCAGCCAAGGACCGGACAGGGGGGACTATGGCTACACCTTC. Protein: CASSQGPDRGDYGYTF.

In its sample, this clonotype was seen many times. This sequence joins TRBV28 and TRBJ2-1; D may be TRBD2 (6 bases). The V end was cut by 6 bases, the J end by 3 bases, with 12 bases between. This CDR3 comprises 14 residues. Looked up from germline, CDR1 is MDHEN and CDR2 is SYDVKM. The CDR3 bases are TGTGCCAGCAGGGAGGGAGTAAACTACAATGAGCAGTTCTTC. The encoded protein is CASREGVNYNEQFF.

The genes are TRBV15 and TRBJ2-7, with D possibly TRBD2 on 6 matching bases. CDR3 length: 14 residues. V was pared by 4 bases and J by 1 base, with 11 bases between. CDR1 is LNHNV and CDR2 is YYDKDF in the germline V gene (reference sequence). The chain's CDR3 is CATSKPGLSYEQYF. CDR3 bases: TGTGCCACCAGCAAACCGGGACTTTCCTACGAGCAGTACTTC.

This clonotype came up many times. This chain joins TRBV3-1 and TRBJ2-3; no firm D call. CDR1 LGHDT and CDR2 YNNKEL come from the germline V gene (reference sequence). V dropped 1 base and J dropped 3 bases, with 11 bases sitting between them. This CDR3 spans 15 amino acids. CDR3 amino acids: CASSQAGTLTDTQYF. The CDR3 DNA sequence: TGTGCCAGCAGCCAAGCCGGAACCCTTACAGATACGCAGTATTTT.

This clonotype was seen repeatedly, ten times or more. The genes are TRBV11-2 and TRBJ2-5; 13 bases match TRBD2. The germline V gene has CDR1 SGHAT and CDR2 FQNNGV. V was pared by 4 bases and J by 4 bases, with 3 bases of the junction left unmatched. The CDR3 contains 15 residues. Here the CDR3 DNA reads TGTGCCAGCAGCTCGACTAGCGGGAGGATAGAGACCCAGTACTTC. This codes for CASSSTSGRIETQYF.

The rearrangement links TRBV20-1 to TRBJ2-3, with 11 bases lining up with TRBD2. The end of the DNA is better explained by TRBJ2-7, so the J call may be wrong. The CDR3 has 15 residues. CDR1 DFQATT and CDR2 SNEGSKA come from the germline V gene (reference sequence). The CDR3 nucleotides are TGCAGTGCTAGAATGGGACTAGCGGTAACCTACGAGCAGTACTTC. Amino acid sequence: CSARMGLAVTYEQYF.

This clonotype was detected only once. This chain uses TRBV24-1 with TRBJ1-1; no clear D. Germline-derived CDR1 and CDR2 are KGHDR and SFDVKD. There are 13 residues in the CDR3. The V end was cut by 2 bases, the J end by 1 base, with 4 bases between. The chain's CDR3 is CATSDSKNTEAFF. The CDR3 DNA reads TGTGCCACCAGTGATTCGAAGAACACTGAAGCTTTCTTT.

This clonotype was picked up a small number of times. The chain employs TRBV28 and TRBJ1-4; TRBD1 aligns across 9 bases. Germline trimming cut 5 bases from V and 8 bases from J; bases unmatched to any gene: 9. Germline V gives CDR1 MDHEN, CDR2 SYDVKM. The CDR3 is made up of 15 amino acids. The CDR3 DNA follows: TGTGCCAGCAGTACCCCCGGGACAGGGAACGAAAAACTGTTTTTT. It translates to CASSTPGTGNEKLFF.

The chain recombines TRBV6-2 or TRBV6-3 with TRBJ2-5; 10 nucleotides line up with TRBD1. V lost 7 bases to trimming and J lost 4 bases; unmatched junction nucleotides: 24. Germline assignment: CDR1 MNHEY and CDR2 SVGEGT. This CDR3 spans 20 amino acids. Written as DNA, the CDR3 is TGTGCCAGCAATCTCGAGGTGGGGACAGGGGCATTTTATTTAGGAGAGACCCAGTACTTC. Its translation: CASNLEVGTGAFYLGETQYF.